This T cell receptor (beta chain) was identified in a study of blood T cell repertoires in COVID-19. Study in general: COVID-19 samples from acute and convalescent phases originated in the United States, Italy and Spain. Nucleic acid was either cDNA or gDNA, and it came from T cells, B-cell-depleted T cells, or PBMCs.

V shed 11 bases and J shed 4 bases, with 15 bases lying between them. The CDR3 runs to 12 residues. Per the germline V gene, CDR1 is WSHSY and CDR2 is SAAADI. Original analysis: Reference gene primer amplification in the assay estimated nucleated cell counts. The assay was immunoSEQ multiplex PCR, and TCRdb's table has in-frame clones only and misses some. V and J calls and clone size are copied from that table; D and trimming were computed from the DNA. The table includes roughly 200,000 clones, 70% to 85% detected once. This TCR was recovered from a man between 45 and 60 years old who had recovered from COVID-19. Material: peripheral blood. J is TRBJ2-7 and V is TRBV10-2, with D tentatively TRBD2 (5 bases). The CDR3 reads CAAGGLRYEQYF. CDR3 nucleotides: TGCGCCGCTGGAGGACTCCGATACGAGCAGTACTTC.